One sample yielded the 9 T cell receptor beta chains listed below, sequenced in a study of cytomegalovirus exposure and HLA in healthy donors. PCR involved 60 Vbeta and 13 Jbeta primers. Clones were read by immunoSEQ multiplex PCR, and TCRdb kept only the in-frame ones, dropping some. Here the sample spans 86,000 or so clones, 75% to 85% being singletons. The sequenced sample consisted of PBMCs. These TCRs come from a woman aged 40 to 49 in good health and CMV-seropositive.

This chain links TRBV9 with TRBJ1-1; the match to TRBD1 covers 9 bases. Per the germline V gene, CDR1 is SGDLS and CDR2 is YYNGEE. After removal of 3 bases from V and 5 bases from J, the junction contained 5 bases not matched to a gene. The CDR3 length is 14 residues. CDR3 residues: CASSADGQGTEAFF. The CDR3 DNA sequence: TGTGCCAGCAGCGCTGACGGACAGGGGACTGAAGCTTTCTTT.

The J gene is TRBJ2-7, the V gene TRBV4-3; D not resolved. The V end was cut by 1 base, the J end by 0 bases, with 16 bases between. This CDR3 spans 17 amino acids. Germline V gene lookup returns CDR1 LGHNA and CDR2 YSLEER. Here the CDR3 reads CASSQGPLPISSYEQYF. The CDR3 coding sequence is TGCGCCAGCAGCCAAGGTCCGCTTCCAATCAGCTCCTACGAGCAGTACTTC.

This chain connects TRBV7-3 to TRBJ2-5; 10 bases line up with TRBD1. CDR3 length: 15 residues. The V segment lost 4 bases and the J segment 1 base; nucleotides outside the gene matches: 3. In germline, CDR1 is SGHTA, CDR2 FQGTGA. The CDR3 protein is CASSSGTGAQETQYF. The CDR3 DNA follows: TGTGCCAGCAGCTCCGGGACAGGGGCCCAAGAGACCCAGTACTTC. Supplemented by reference TRBV7-3 and TRBJ2-5, the full variable domain reads GAGVSQTPSNKVTEKGKYVELRCDPISGHTALYWYRQSLGQGPEFLIYFQGTGAADDSGLPNDRFFAVRPEGSVSTLKIQRTERGDSAVYLCASSSGTGAQETQYFGPGTRLLVL.

This chain joins TRBV5-1 and TRBJ2-1, with D unresolved. Germline V CDR1 and CDR2: SGHRS, YFSETQ. Deletions cut 1 base from V and 0 bases from J, with 14 bases between. The CDR3 covers 17 residues. This chain's CDR3 is CASSLIPNPSSYNEQFF. The CDR3 coding sequence is TGCGCCAGCAGCTTGATTCCAAATCCGAGCTCCTACAATGAGCAGTTCTTC.

This sequence joins TRBV7-8 and TRBJ2-7; possible D gene TRBD2, 6 bases. CDR1 is SGHVS, CDR2 FQNEAQ, per germline. V lost 4 bases and J 2 bases, leaving 18 bases between the germline ends. The CDR3 length is 16 residues. The CDR3 reads CASSWRPGLSAYEQYF. The CDR3 bases are TGTGCCAGCAGCTGGAGGCCGGGACTTTCGGCCTACGAGCAGTACTTC.

The chain recombines TRBV5-1 with TRBJ1-3; no clear D. Deletions cut 4 bases from V and 0 bases from J, with 5 bases between. The CDR3 spans 13 residues. Germline V gene data show CDR1 as SGHRS and CDR2 as YFSETQ. The CDR3 region has the DNA TGCGCCAGCAGCCCCGGCTCTGGAAACACCATATATTTT. This sequence encodes CASSPGSGNTIYF. Looking up the rest from reference TRBV5-1 and TRBJ1-3 gives the full variable domain: KAGVTQTPRYLIKTRGQQVTLSCSPISGHRSVSWYQQTPGQGLQFLFEYFSETQRNKGNFPGRFSGRQFSNSRSEMNVSTLELGDSALYLCASSPGSGNTIYFGEGSWLTVV.

V gene TRBV28 combines with J gene TRBJ1-4; the match to TRBD1 covers 9 bases. V lost 6 bases and J lost 6; bases outside the gene matches: 2. This CDR3 comprises 13 residues. Germline lookup yields CDR1 MDHEN and CDR2 SYDVKM. CDR3 bases: TGTGCCAGCAGCCGGACAGGGGATGAAAAACTGTTTTTT. This gives the protein CASSRTGDEKLFF. The complete variable domain, with remaining parts taken from reference TRBV28 and TRBJ1-4, reads DVKVTQSSRYLVKRTGEKVFLECVQDMDHENMFWYRQDPGLGLRLIYFSYDVKMKEKGDIPEGYSVSREKKERFSLILESASTNQTSMYLCASSRTGDEKLFFGSGTQLSVL.

The chain joins TRBV7-2 to TRBJ1-5, with D hard to call. The germline V and J ends were trimmed by 1 base and 8 bases, with 15 bases remaining between them. Germline V gene sequence: CDR1 SGHTA, CDR2 FQGNSA. The CDR3 is 15 amino acids. Here the CDR3 reads CASSLDRGQSKPQHF. CDR3 sequence (DNA): TGTGCCAGCAGCTTAGATCGCGGCCAGTCAAAGCCCCAGCATTTT.

The chain is built from TRBV7-8 and TRBJ1-3; no firm D call. Germline CDR1 reads SGHVS; CDR2 reads FQNEAQ. Trimming took off 0 bases at V and 0 bases at J, with 18 bases between the two ends. The CDR3 is 19 amino acids. The CDR3 sequence is CASSLAYTDTPYSGNTIYF. The CDR3 DNA reads TGTGCCAGCAGCTTAGCGTATACTGACACGCCTTACTCTGGAAACACCATATATTTT.